The 6 T cell receptor beta chains given below trace back to one sample, sequenced in a study of T cell repertoires in cytomegalovirus infection. TCRdb used MiXCR to reprocess the reads, holding one entry per CDR3 protein. This sample has approximately 250,000 distinct CDR3 sequences; roughly 9% occur once, and the top ten carry about 15%. The sample taken for sequencing was PBMCs. Every receptor here comes from a human donor in good health (CMV status not recorded). Some clones in this sample may be carry-over from other donors' samples.

This clonotype was picked up a small number of times. This chain joins TRBV7-2 and TRBJ2-2, with 9 nucleotides matching TRBD2. V gave up 2 bases and J gave up 6 bases; unmatched junction bases: 4. The CDR3 extends over 15 amino acids. Germline CDR1 SGHTA, CDR2 FQGNSA. This chain's CDR3 is CASSLSGRPAGELFF. CDR3 DNA: TGTGCCAGCAGCTTAAGCGGGAGGCCGGCCGGGGAGCTGTTTTTT.

This clonotype was counted many times. This chain uses TRBV28 with TRBJ1-4; 7 bases map to TRBD1. The CDR3 covers 14 residues. With 1 base clipped from V and 8 bases from J, the junction kept 4 bases outside the gene matches. Germline CDR1 is MDHEN and CDR2 is SYDVKM. The CDR3 DNA reads as TGTGCCAGCAGTTTATTCCAGGGGGGAGAAAAACTGTTTTTT. Residues: CASSLFQGGEKLFF. The whole variable domain, remainder taken from reference TRBV28 and TRBJ1-4, is DVKVTQSSRYLVKRTGEKVFLECVQDMDHENMFWYRQDPGLGLRLIYFSYDVKMKEKGDIPEGYSVSREKKERFSLILESASTNQTSMYLCASSLFQGGEKLFFGSGTQLSVL.

This clonotype appeared many times. The V call is TRBV30, the J call TRBJ2-7; D unresolved. Germline V gene sequence: CDR1 GTSNPN, CDR2 SVGIG (reference sequence). The CDR3 consists of 11 residues. V dropped 2 bases and J dropped 3 bases, with 5 bases sitting between them. This CDR3 is CAWSTNYEQYF. The DNA of the CDR3 is TGTGCCTGGAGTACAAACTACGAGCAGTACTTC.

The rearrangement links TRBV25-1 to TRBJ1-3; 8 positions agree with TRBD1. J gave up 2 bases and V 1 base, and 4 bases lay outside the gene matches. The germline CDR1 and CDR2 sequences are MGHDK and SYGVNS. The CDR3 is made up of 16 amino acids. The CDR3 here is CASSEFPTGAGNTIYF. CDR3 bases: TGTGCCAGCAGTGAATTCCCGACAGGGGCTGGAAACACCATATATTTT.

To note about this clonotype: A read error may be the cause here, since a much bigger clone is one base away. This chain links TRBV7-6 with TRBJ2-5; no reliable D call. Germline assignment: CDR1 SGHVS and CDR2 FNYEAQ. This CDR3 is 14 amino acids long. With 3 bases removed from V and 5 bases from J, the gap between germline ends came to 13 bases. The DNA of the CDR3 is TGTGCCAGCAGCTTGATGACCCTTGGGGAGACCCAGTACTTC. Amino acids: CASSLMTLGETQYF.

This clonotype was detected many times. One end of the junction fails to match germline, which may point to a read error. The genes are TRBV7-8 and TRBJ1-1; D is ambiguous. Germline lookup yields CDR1 SGHVS and CDR2 FQNEAQ. This CDR3 is 13 amino acids long. CDR3 protein: CASSLGGNPEAFF. CDR3 sequence (DNA): TGTGCCAGCAGCTTAGGAGGGAACCCTGAAGCTTTCTTT.